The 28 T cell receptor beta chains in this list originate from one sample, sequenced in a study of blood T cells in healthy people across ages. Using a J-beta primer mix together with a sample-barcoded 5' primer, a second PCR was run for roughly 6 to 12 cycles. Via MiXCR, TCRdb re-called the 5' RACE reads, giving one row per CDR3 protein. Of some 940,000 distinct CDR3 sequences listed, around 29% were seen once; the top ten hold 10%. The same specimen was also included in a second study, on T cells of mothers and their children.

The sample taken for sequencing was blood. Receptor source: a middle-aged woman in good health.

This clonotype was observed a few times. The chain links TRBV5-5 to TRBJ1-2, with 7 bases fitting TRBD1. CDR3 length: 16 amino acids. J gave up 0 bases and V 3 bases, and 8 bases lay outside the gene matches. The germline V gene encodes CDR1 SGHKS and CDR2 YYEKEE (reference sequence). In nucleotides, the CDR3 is TGTGCCAGCAGCTCCCTTGGGACAGACGCTAACTATGGCTACACCTTC. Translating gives CASSSLGTDANYGYTF.

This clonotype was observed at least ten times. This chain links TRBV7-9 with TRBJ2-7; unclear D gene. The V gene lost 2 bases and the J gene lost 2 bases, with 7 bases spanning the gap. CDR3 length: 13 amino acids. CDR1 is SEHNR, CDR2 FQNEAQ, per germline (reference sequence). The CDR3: CASSLPAAYEQYF. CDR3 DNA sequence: TGTGCCAGCAGCTTACCGGCGGCCTACGAGCAGTACTTC. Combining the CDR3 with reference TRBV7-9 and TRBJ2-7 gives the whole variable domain DTGVSQNPRHKITKRGQNVTFRCDPISEHNRLYWYRQTLGQGPEFLTYFQNEAQLEKSRLLSDRFSAERPKGSFSTLEIQRTEQGDSAMYLCASSLPAAYEQYFGPGTRLTVT.

The CDR3 sequence: CASLKQGIGYGYTF. The CDR3 DNA is TGTGCCAGTCTTAAACAGGGAATCGGCTATGGCTACACCTTC. This sequence joins TRBV3-1 and TRBJ1-2; a weak D match, TRBD1 (6 bases). CDR1 is LGHDT and CDR2 is YNNKEL in the germline V gene (reference sequence). The V end lost 9 bases, the J end lost 4 bases, and 18 bases lay between the germline ends. This CDR3 has 14 residues.

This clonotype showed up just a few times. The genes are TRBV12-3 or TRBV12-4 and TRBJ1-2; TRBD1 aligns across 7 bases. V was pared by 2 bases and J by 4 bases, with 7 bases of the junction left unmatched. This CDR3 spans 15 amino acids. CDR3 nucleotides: TGTGCCAGCAGTTTACGAGACAGGGTCCCCTATGGCTACACCTTC. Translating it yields CASSLRDRVPYGYTF.

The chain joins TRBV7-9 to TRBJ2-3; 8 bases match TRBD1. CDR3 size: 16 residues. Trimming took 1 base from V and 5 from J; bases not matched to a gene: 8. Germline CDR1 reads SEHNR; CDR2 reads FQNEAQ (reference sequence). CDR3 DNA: TGTGCCAGCAGCTTAGGCAGGGGGCGCGATGTAGATACGCAGTATTTT. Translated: CASSLGRGRDVDTQYF.

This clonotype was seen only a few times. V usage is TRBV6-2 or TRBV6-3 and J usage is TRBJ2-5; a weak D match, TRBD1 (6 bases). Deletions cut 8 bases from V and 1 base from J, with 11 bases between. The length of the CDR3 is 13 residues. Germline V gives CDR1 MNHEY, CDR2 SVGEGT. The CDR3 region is CASQGTIQETQYF. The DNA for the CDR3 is TGTGCCAGCCAAGGGACAATCCAAGAGACCCAGTACTTC.

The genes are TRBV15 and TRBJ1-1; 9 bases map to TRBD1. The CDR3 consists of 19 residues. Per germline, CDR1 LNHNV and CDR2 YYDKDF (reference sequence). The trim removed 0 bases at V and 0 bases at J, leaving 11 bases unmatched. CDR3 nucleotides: TGTGCCACCAGCAGAGATATACAAGGACAGGGGAAGTTGAACACTGAAGCTTTCTTT. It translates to CATSRDIQGQGKLNTEAFF. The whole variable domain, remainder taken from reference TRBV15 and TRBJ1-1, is DAMVIQNPRYQVTQFGKPVTLSCSQTLNHNVMYWYQQKSSQAPKLLFHYYDKDFNNEADTPDNFQSRRPNTSFCFLDIRSPGLGDTAMYLCATSRDIQGQGKLNTEAFFGQGTRLTVV.

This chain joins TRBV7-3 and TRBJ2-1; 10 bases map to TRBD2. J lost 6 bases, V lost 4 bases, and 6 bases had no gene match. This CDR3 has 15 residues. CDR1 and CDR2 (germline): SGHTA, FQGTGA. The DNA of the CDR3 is TGTGCCAGCAGCTCCGGGGCTAGCGGGGGCAATGAGCAGTTCTTC. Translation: CASSSGASGGNEQFF.

The CDR3 protein is CASSKVGIETQYF. The CDR3 region has the DNA TGTGCCAGCAGTAAGGTTGGAATAGAGACCCAGTACTTC. The V gene is TRBV2, the J gene TRBJ2-5; unclear D gene. The CDR3 loop spans 13 amino acids. Germline V gives CDR1 SNHLY, CDR2 FYNNEI. V lost 5 bases, J lost 4 bases, and 11 bases lay in between.

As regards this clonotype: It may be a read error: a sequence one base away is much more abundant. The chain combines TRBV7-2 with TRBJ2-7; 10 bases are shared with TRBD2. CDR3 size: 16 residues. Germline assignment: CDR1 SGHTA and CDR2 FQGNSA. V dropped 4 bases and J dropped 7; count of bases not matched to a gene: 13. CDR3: CASSSQPLAGYNEQYF. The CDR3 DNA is TGTGCCAGCAGCTCCCAGCCACTAGCGGGGTACAATGAGCAGTACTTC.

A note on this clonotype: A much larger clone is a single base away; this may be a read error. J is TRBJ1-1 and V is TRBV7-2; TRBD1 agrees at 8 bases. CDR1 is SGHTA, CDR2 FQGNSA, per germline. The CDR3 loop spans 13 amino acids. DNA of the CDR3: TGTGCCAACAGCTCTGGACAGGGCACTGAAGCTTTCTTT. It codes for CANSSGQGTEAFF.

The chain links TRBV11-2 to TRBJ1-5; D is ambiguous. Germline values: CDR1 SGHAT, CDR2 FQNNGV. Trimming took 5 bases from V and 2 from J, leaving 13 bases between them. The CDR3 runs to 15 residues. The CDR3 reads CASSKGPGGNQPQHF. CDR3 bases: TGTGCCAGCAGCAAGGGCCCTGGGGGCAATCAGCCCCAGCATTTT.

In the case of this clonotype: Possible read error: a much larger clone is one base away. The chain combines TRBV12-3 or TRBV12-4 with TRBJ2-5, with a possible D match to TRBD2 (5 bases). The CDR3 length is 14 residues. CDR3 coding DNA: TGTGCCAGCAGTTTCGGAGGATCTAGGGAGACCCGGTACTTC. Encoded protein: CASSFGGSRETRYF.

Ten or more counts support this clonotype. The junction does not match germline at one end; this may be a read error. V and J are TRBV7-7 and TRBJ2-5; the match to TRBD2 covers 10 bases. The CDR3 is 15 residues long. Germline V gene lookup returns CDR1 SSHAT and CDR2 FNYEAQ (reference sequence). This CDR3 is CASSISGGAGETQYF. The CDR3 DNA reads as TGTGCTAGCAGCATCAGCGGGGGGGCTGGCGAGACCCAGTACTTC.

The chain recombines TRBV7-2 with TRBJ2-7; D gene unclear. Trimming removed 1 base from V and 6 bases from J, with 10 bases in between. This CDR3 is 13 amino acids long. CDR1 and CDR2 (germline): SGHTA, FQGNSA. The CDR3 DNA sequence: TGTGCCAGCAGCTTAGGGGCATTTGGCGAGCAGTACTTC. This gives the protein CASSLGAFGEQYF. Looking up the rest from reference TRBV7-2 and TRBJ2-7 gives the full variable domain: GAGVSQSPSNKVTEKGKDVELRCDPISGHTALYWYRQSLGQGLEFLIYFQGNSAPDKSGLPSDRFSAERTGGSVSTLTIQRTQQEDSAVYLCASSLGAFGEQYFGPGTRLTVT.

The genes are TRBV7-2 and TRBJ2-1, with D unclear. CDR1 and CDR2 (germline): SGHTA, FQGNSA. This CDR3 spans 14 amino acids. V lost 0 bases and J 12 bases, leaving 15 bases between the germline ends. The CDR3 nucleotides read TGTGCCAGCAGCTTAGCGCAGAGTCGAGGCGGGCAGTTCTTC. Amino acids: CASSLAQSRGGQFF.

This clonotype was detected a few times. The CDR3 reads CASSSSGDENIQYF. CDR3 DNA: TGTGCCAGCAGCTCATCGGGGGATGAAAACATTCAGTACTTC. V usage is TRBV5-4 and J usage is TRBJ2-4; D is possibly TRBD2 (6 bases). Germline assignment: CDR1 SGHNT and CDR2 YYREEE (reference sequence). CDR3 length: 14 residues. The V end was cut by 3 bases, the J end by 5 bases, with 12 bases between.

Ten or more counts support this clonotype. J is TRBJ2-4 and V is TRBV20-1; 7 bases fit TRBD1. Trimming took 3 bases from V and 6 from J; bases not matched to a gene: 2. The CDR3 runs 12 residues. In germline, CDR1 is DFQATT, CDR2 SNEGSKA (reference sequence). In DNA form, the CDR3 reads TGCAGTGCTAGGGGACAGAGAAACATTCAGTACTTC. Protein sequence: CSARGQRNIQYF.

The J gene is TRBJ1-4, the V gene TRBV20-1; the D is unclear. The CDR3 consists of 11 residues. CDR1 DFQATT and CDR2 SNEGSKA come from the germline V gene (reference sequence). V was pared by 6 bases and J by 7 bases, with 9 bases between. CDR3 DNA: TGCAGTGCCGCCTCCGGTGAAAAACTGTTTTTT. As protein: CSAASGEKLFF.

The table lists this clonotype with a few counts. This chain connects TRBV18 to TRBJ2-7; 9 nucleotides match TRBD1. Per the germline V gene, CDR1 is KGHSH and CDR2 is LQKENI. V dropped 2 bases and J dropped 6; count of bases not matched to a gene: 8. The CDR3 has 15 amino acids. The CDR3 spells CASSPGNRGRGEQYF. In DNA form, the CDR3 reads TGTGCCAGCTCACCAGGGAACAGGGGGCGAGGCGAGCAGTACTTC.

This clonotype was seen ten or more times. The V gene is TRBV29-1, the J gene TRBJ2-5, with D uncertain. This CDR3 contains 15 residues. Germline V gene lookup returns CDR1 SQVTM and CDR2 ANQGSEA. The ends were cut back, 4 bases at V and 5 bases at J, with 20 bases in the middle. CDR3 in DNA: TGCAGCGTTGTGGTACAGCCCAACACGAGGGAGACCCAGTACTTC. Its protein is CSVVVQPNTRETQYF.

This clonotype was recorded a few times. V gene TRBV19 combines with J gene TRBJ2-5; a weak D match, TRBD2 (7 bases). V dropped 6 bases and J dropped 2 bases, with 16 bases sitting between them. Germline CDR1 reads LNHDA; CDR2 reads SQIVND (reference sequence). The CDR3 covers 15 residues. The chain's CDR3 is CASSTGLGGQETQYF. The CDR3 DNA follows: TGTGCCAGTAGCACCGGACTAGGGGGGCAAGAGACCCAGTACTTC.

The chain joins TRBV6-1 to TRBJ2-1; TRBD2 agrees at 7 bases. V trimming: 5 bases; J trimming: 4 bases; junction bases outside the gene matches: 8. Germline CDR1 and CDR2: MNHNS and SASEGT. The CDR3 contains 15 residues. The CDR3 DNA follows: TGTGCCAGCAGTCGGGACTATGGGGCTTACAATGAGCAGTTCTTC. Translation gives CASSRDYGAYNEQFF.

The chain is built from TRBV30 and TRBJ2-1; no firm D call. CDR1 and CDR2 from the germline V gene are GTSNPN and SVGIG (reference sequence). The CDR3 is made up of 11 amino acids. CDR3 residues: CASVWGNEQFF. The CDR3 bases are TGTGCGTCGGTTTGGGGCAATGAGCAGTTCTTC.

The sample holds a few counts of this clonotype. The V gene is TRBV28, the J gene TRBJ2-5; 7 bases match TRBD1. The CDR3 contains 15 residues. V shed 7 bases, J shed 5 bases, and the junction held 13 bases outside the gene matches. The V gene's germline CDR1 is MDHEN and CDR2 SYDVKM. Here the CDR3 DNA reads TGTGCCAGCACGTATAGGGGGACAGTTCAGGAGACCCAGTACTTC. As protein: CASTYRGTVQETQYF. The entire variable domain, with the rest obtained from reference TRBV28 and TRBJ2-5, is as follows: DVKVTQSSRYLVKRTGEKVFLECVQDMDHENMFWYRQDPGLGLRLIYFSYDVKMKEKGDIPEGYSVSREKKERFSLILESASTNQTSMYLCASTYRGTVQETQYFGPGTRLLVL.

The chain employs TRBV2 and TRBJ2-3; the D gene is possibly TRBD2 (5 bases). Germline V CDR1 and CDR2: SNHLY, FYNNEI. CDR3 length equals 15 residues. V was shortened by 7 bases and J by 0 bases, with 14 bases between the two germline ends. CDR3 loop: CASNRGGLSTDTQYF. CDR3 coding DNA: TGTGCCAGCAACCGAGGAGGACTCAGCACAGATACGCAGTATTTT.

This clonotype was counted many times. The CDR3 coding sequence is TGTGCCAGCAGTTATGGACAGGGGGTTCAGCCCCAGCATTTT. Encoded protein: CASSYGQGVQPQHF. The chain recombines TRBV6-5 with TRBJ1-5, with TRBD1 matching 10 bases. The CDR3 runs to 14 residues. V gave up 3 bases and J gave up 6 bases; unmatched junction bases: 2. Per the germline V gene, CDR1 is MNHEY and CDR2 is SVGAGI.

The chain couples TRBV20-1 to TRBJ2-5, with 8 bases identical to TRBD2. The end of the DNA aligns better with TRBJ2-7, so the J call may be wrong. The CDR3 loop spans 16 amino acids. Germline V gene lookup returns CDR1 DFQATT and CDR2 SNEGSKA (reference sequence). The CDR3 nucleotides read TGCAGTGCTAGAGATGTGGGCGGGGGGAATTCCTACGAGCAGTACTTC. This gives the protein CSARDVGGGNSYEQYF.